This T cell receptor beta chain came from a study of cytomegalovirus exposure and HLA in healthy donors. The method was immunoSEQ multiplex PCR; TCRdb's version includes in-frame clones alone and lacks a portion of them. This sample carries approximately 300,000 clones, roughly 90% of them seen once, and the ten largest clones take 0.7% to 0.85%. Germline-derived CDR1 and CDR2 are LGHNA and YNFKEQ. The CDR3 has 15 amino acids. Trimming took off 2 bases at V and 6 bases at J, with 15 bases between the two ends. This chain connects TRBV4-2 to TRBJ2-3; D not resolved. The sample taken for sequencing was PBMCs. The clonotype was recovered from a woman between 18 and 29 years old in good health and CMV-seronegative. The CDR3 reads CASSQRLEIVDTQYF. As DNA, the CDR3 is TGTGCCAGCAGCCAAAGACTGGAGATCGTGGATACGCAGTATTTT.